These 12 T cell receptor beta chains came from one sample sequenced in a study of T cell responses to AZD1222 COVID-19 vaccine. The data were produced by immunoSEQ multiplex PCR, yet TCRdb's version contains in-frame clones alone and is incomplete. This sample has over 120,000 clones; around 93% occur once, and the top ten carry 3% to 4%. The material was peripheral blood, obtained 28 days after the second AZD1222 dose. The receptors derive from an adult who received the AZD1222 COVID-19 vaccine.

Written as DNA, the CDR3 is TGCGCCAGCATCCGGGATGAACCTAGCACAGATACGCAGTATTTT. Amino acids: CASIRDEPSTDTQYF. The chain is built from TRBV10-2 and TRBJ2-3, with TRBD2 as a possible D gene (5 bases). This CDR3 has 15 residues. Germline V gene lookup returns CDR1 WSHSY and CDR2 SAAADI. The germline V and J ends were trimmed by 7 bases and 0 bases, with 14 bases remaining between them.

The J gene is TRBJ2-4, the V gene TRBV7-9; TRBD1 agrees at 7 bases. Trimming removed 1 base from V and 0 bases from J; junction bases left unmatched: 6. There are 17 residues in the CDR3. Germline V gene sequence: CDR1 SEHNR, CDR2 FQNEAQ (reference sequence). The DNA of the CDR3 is TGTGCCAGCAGCTTAGTGGGACAGCATCTAGCCAAAAACATTCAGTACTTC. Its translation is CASSLVGQHLAKNIQYF. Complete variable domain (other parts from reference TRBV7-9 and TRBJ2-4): DTGVSQNPRHKITKRGQNVTFRCDPISEHNRLYWYRQTLGQGPEFLTYFQNEAQLEKSRLLSDRFSAERPKGSFSTLEIQRTEQGDSAMYLCASSLVGQHLAKNIQYFGAGTRLSVL.

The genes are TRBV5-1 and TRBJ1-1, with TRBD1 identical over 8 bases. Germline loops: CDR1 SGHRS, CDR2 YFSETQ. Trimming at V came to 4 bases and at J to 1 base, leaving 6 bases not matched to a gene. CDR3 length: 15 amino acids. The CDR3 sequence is CASSQTGATNTEAFF. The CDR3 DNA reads TGCGCCAGCAGCCAGACAGGGGCGACGAACACTGAAGCTTTCTTT.

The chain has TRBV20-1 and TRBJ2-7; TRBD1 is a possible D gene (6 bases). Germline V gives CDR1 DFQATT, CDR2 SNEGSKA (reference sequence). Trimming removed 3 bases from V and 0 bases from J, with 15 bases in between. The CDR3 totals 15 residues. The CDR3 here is CSASGGGRDSYEQYF. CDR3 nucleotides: TGCAGTGCTAGTGGGGGCGGAAGGGACTCCTACGAGCAGTACTTC.

CDR3 protein: CASSEGGLASYEQYF. The CDR3 DNA sequence: TGTGCCAGCAGCGAAGGGGGACTAGCGAGCTACGAGCAGTACTTC. The chain recombines TRBV9 with TRBJ2-7; TRBD2 agrees at 10 bases. The CDR3 runs to 15 residues. CDR1 SGDLS and CDR2 YYNGEE come from the germline V gene. With 3 bases clipped from V and 3 bases from J, the junction kept 6 bases outside the gene matches.

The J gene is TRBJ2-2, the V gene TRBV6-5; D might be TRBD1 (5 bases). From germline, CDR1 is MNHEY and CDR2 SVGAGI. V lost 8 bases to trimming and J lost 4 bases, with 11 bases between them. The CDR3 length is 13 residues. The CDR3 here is CASRRATTGELFF. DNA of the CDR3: TGTGCCAGCCGCAGGGCAACCACCGGGGAGCTGTTTTTT.

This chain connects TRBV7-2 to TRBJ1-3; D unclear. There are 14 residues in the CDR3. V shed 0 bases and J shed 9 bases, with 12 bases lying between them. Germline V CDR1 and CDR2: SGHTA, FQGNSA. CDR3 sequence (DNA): TGTGCCAGCAGCTTAGCGGGTCTGCCCTCCACCATATATTTT. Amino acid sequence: CASSLAGLPSTIYF.

In DNA form, the CDR3 reads TGTGCCAGTAGTCCGTGGGGACAGGCATCCTACAATGAGCAGTTCTTC. Its translation: CASSPWGQASYNEQFF. The rearrangement uses TRBV19 and TRBJ2-1, with 8 bases aligning to TRBD1. Unmatched junction bases numbered 7, after V lost 5 bases and J lost 1 base. The V gene's germline CDR1 is LNHDA and CDR2 SQIVND (reference sequence). The CDR3 runs 16 residues. Combining the CDR3 with reference TRBV19 and TRBJ2-1 gives the whole variable domain DGGITQSPKYLFRKEGQNVTLSCEQNLNHDAMYWYRQDPGQGLRLIYYSQIVNDFQKGDIAEGYSVSREKKESFPLTVTSAQKNPTAFYLCASSPWGQASYNEQFFGPGTRLTVL.

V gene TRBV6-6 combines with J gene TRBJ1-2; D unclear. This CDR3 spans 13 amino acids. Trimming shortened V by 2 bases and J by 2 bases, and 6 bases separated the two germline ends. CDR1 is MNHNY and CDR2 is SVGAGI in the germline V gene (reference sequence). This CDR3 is CASSYGWNYGYTF. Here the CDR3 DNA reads TGTGCCAGCAGTTACGGGTGGAACTATGGCTACACCTTC.

The chain's CDR3 is CAWSVVRANTEAFF. As DNA, the CDR3 is TGTGCCTGGAGTGTAGTAAGGGCGAACACTGAAGCTTTCTTT. The chain employs TRBV30 and TRBJ1-1; D not certain. V was shortened by 0 bases and J by 1 base, with 9 bases between the two germline ends. The CDR3 contains 14 residues. CDR1 is GTSNPN, CDR2 SVGIG, per germline (reference sequence). The variable domain in full, completed from reference TRBV30 and TRBJ1-1, reads SQTIHQWPATLVQPVGSPLSLECTVEGTSNPNLYWYRQAAGRGLQLLFYSVGIGQISSEVPQNLSASRPQDRQFILSSKKLLLSDSGFYLCAWSVVRANTEAFFGQGTRLTVV.

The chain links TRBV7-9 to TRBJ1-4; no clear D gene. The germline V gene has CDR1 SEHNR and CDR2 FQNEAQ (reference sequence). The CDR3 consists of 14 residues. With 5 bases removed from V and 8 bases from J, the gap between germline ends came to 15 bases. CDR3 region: CASSQRLEGEKLFF. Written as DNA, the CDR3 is TGTGCCAGCAGCCAACGGTTGGAGGGAGAAAAACTGTTTTTT.

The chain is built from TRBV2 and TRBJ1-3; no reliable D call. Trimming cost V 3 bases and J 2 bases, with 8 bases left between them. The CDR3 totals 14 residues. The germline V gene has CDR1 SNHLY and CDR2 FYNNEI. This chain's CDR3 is CASSDRPTGNTIYF. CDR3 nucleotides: TGTGCCAGCAGTGACAGGCCGACTGGAAACACCATATATTTT.